This passage covers 19 T cell receptor beta chains from one sample sequenced in a study of blood T cell repertoires in COVID-19. Generated by immunoSEQ multiplex PCR, the TCRdb table keeps only in-frame clones and is missing some. The sample holds 200,000 or so clones, over 70% seen once. The specimen sequenced was peripheral blood. These receptors came from a man aged 55-75 years with active or convalescent COVID-19.

V and J are TRBV29-1 and TRBJ2-2; the D gene is possibly TRBD1 (5 bases). Germline CDR1 SQVTM, CDR2 ANQGSEA. The CDR3 loop spans 14 amino acids. V lost 5 bases and J lost 5, with 15 bases in between. CDR3 coding DNA: TGCAGCGTTTTAGGGGTTGATTGGACCGGGGAGCTGTTTTTT. The encoded protein is CSVLGVDWTGELFF.

The CDR3 here is CASSQGTGGDEQFF. CDR3 sequence (DNA): TGTGCCAGCAGTCAGGGGACAGGGGGCGACGAGCAGTTCTTC. The rearrangement links TRBV7-3 to TRBJ2-1; 12 nucleotides align to TRBD1. From germline, CDR1 is SGHTA and CDR2 FQGTGA. This CDR3 is 14 amino acids long. V lost 6 bases, J lost 10 bases, and 7 bases stayed unmatched.

This clone was seen a handful of times. This chain joins TRBV2 and TRBJ1-1, with D maybe TRBD1 (6 bases). Trimming took off 6 bases at V and 2 bases at J, with 10 bases between the two ends. The germline V gene has CDR1 SNHLY and CDR2 FYNNEI. The length of the CDR3 is 13 residues. CDR3: CASRWTENTEAFF. CDR3 DNA sequence: TGTGCCAGCAGGTGGACAGAAAACACTGAAGCTTTCTTT.

The chain couples TRBV7-9 to TRBJ2-3, with D possibly matching TRBD2 (5 bases). V lost 3 bases and J 1 base, leaving 8 bases between the germline ends. This CDR3 comprises 14 residues. Germline V gives CDR1 SEHNR, CDR2 FQNEAQ (reference sequence). This chain's CDR3 is CASSFMGGTDTQYF. CDR3 in DNA: TGTGCCAGCAGCTTTATGGGAGGCACAGATACGCAGTATTTT.

With respect to this clone: This specimen includes other DNA sequences encoding the same CDR3. The V gene is TRBV18, the J gene TRBJ1-3, with 7 bases lining up with TRBD1. CDR1 and CDR2 (germline): KGHSH, LQKENI. With 4 bases clipped from V and 0 bases from J, the junction kept 3 bases outside the gene matches. The CDR3 runs to 15 residues. The CDR3 sequence: CASSQTGTSGNTIYF. The CDR3 coding sequence is TGTGCCAGCTCACAGACAGGGACCTCTGGAAACACCATATATTTT.

The chain uses TRBV3-1 (or the pseudogene TRBV3-2) and TRBJ2-2; no reliable D call. The germline V gene encodes CDR1 LGHDT and CDR2 YNNKEL (reference sequence). The CDR3 loop spans 15 amino acids. Trimming took 8 bases from V and 6 from J, leaving 19 bases between them. The CDR3 region has the DNA TGTGCCAGCCGCCGCAGAACAGTCGAAGCCGGGGAGCTGTTTTTT. Translated: CASRRRTVEAGELFF.

The V gene is TRBV28, the J gene TRBJ2-7, with 7 bases aligning to TRBD2. This CDR3 has 14 amino acids. CDR1 is MDHEN, CDR2 SYDVKM, per germline. V was clipped by 7 bases and J by 7 bases; unmatched bases: 13. Here the CDR3 DNA reads TGTGCCAGCACTGGGACTAACCTCCTACGTGAGCAGTACTTC. It specifies CASTGTNLLREQYF.

This sequence joins TRBV7-7 and TRBJ2-1; 7 bases agree with TRBD2. The CDR3 has 15 amino acids. V trimming: 5 bases; J trimming: 4 bases; junction bases outside the gene matches: 8. Germline V gives CDR1 SSHAT, CDR2 FNYEAQ (reference sequence). CDR3 nucleotides: TGTGCCAGCAGCGAAGGGACTACCACTTACAATGAGCAGTTCTTC. It is translated as CASSEGTTTYNEQFF.

V usage is TRBV5-1 and J usage is TRBJ2-1, with 9 positions matching TRBD2. The CDR3 contains 16 residues. CDR1 is SGHRS, CDR2 YFSETQ, per germline. J was trimmed by 11 bases and V by 4 bases; bases with no gene match: 16. The CDR3: CASSPAVVAGVEKQFF. As DNA, the CDR3 is TGCGCCAGCAGCCCGGCGGTCGTAGCGGGAGTGGAAAAGCAGTTCTTC.

DNA for the CDR3: TGCAGCGCCCAAATCCTGGGAGAGCCCTCACCCCTCCACTTT. As protein: CSAQILGEPSPLHF. This sequence joins TRBV29-1 and TRBJ1-6; no clear D. This CDR3 has 14 amino acids. V was clipped by 7 bases and J by 10 bases, with 20 bases between them. Per germline, CDR1 SQVTM and CDR2 ANQGSEA.

This rearrangement joins TRBV11-2 to TRBJ1-2, with a tentative D call TRBD1 (5 bases). The CDR3 is 19 residues long. Germline V gene data show CDR1 as SGHAT and CDR2 as FQNNGV. V lost 4 bases and J 5 bases, leaving 29 bases between the germline ends. Here the CDR3 reads CASSSQGAGLLIRGYGYTF. Here the CDR3 DNA reads TGTGCCAGCAGCTCCCAAGGGGCAGGCCTACTCATACGAGGATATGGCTACACCTTC.

The V call is TRBV18, the J call TRBJ1-1; 8 nucleotides line up with TRBD1. Germline loops: CDR1 KGHSH, CDR2 LQKENI. The CDR3 is 15 amino acids. J was trimmed by 0 bases and V by 3 bases; bases with no gene match: 3. The CDR3 DNA reads as TGTGCCAGCTCACCCCGACAGGGGATGAACACTGAAGCTTTCTTT. This gives the protein CASSPRQGMNTEAFF.

This clone has a count of ten or more. The rearrangement links TRBV30 to TRBJ2-1; the match to TRBD1 covers 7 bases. The ends lost 3 bases at V and 8 bases at J; junction bases unmatched: 7. Germline-derived CDR1 and CDR2 are GTSNPN and SVGIG (reference sequence). The CDR3 runs 13 residues. The CDR3 spells CAWSVGQKDEQFF. Written as DNA, the CDR3 is TGTGCCTGGAGCGTGGGACAGAAAGATGAGCAGTTCTTC.

This chain connects TRBV5-1 to TRBJ2-1; 8 bases agree with TRBD2. CDR3 length: 14 residues. Germline values: CDR1 SGHRS, CDR2 YFSETQ. The V and J ends lost 0 bases and 5 bases, in that order; junction bases with no gene match: 1. CDR3 loop: CASSLGLAHNEQFF. CDR3 bases: TGCGCCAGCAGCTTGGGACTAGCGCACAATGAGCAGTTCTTC.

The J gene is TRBJ1-2, the V gene TRBV7-2; a weak D match, TRBD1 (5 bases). V lost 5 bases and J lost 4, with 14 bases in between. Germline V gene lookup returns CDR1 SGHTA and CDR2 FQGNSA. The CDR3 loop spans 14 amino acids. For the CDR3, the DNA is TGTGCCAGCAGCCTCCGGGGCGGGGGCTATGGCTACACCTTC. The encoded protein is CASSLRGGGYGYTF. Combining the CDR3 with reference TRBV7-2 and TRBJ1-2 gives the whole variable domain GAGVSQSPSNKVTEKGKDVELRCDPISGHTALYWYRQSLGQGLEFLIYFQGNSAPDKSGLPSDRFSAERTGGSVSTLTIQRTQQEDSAVYLCASSLRGGGYGYTFGSGTRLTVV.

V is TRBV10-3 and J is TRBJ1-5, with 9 bases identical to TRBD1. J was trimmed by 3 bases and V by 2 bases; bases with no gene match: 2. Germline V lookup: CDR1 ENHRY, CDR2 SYGVKD. This CDR3 has 15 residues. The CDR3 DNA is TGTGCCATCAGTGAGGGACAGGGGATCAATCAGCCCCAGCATTTT. Protein sequence: CAISEGQGINQPQHF.

This chain connects TRBV5-6 to TRBJ2-5; the D gene is possibly TRBD2 (6 bases). Germline CDR1 reads SGHDT; CDR2 reads YYEEEE. The V and J ends lost 0 bases and 0 bases respectively, with 9 bases between them. The CDR3 consists of 15 residues. The CDR3 spells CASSLDWDYQETQYF. In DNA form, the CDR3 reads TGTGCCAGCAGCTTGGACTGGGACTACCAAGAGACCCAGTACTTC. Combining the CDR3 with reference TRBV5-6 and TRBJ2-5 gives the whole variable domain DAGVTQSPTHLIKTRGQQVTLRCSPKSGHDTVSWYQQALGQGPQFIFQYYEEEERQRGNFPDRFSGHQFPNYSSELNVNALLLGDSALYLCASSLDWDYQETQYFGPGTRLLVL.

The gene calls are TRBV28 and TRBJ2-2, with 7 bases that match TRBD2. J gave up 1 base and V 7 bases, and 3 bases lay outside the gene matches. The germline CDR1 and CDR2 sequences are MDHEN and SYDVKM. CDR3 length: 14 residues. The CDR3 spells CASKKRGNTGELFF. CDR3 DNA sequence: TGTGCCAGCAAAAAGCGGGGGAACACCGGGGAGCTGTTTTTT.

The chain links TRBV10-3 to TRBJ2-3; D not resolved. V shed 2 bases and J shed 6 bases, with 6 bases lying between them. The CDR3 spans 12 residues. Germline CDR1 and CDR2: ENHRY and SYGVKD. Here the CDR3 reads CAISEEADTQYF. In DNA, the CDR3 is TGTGCCATCAGTGAGGAGGCCGATACGCAGTATTTT.